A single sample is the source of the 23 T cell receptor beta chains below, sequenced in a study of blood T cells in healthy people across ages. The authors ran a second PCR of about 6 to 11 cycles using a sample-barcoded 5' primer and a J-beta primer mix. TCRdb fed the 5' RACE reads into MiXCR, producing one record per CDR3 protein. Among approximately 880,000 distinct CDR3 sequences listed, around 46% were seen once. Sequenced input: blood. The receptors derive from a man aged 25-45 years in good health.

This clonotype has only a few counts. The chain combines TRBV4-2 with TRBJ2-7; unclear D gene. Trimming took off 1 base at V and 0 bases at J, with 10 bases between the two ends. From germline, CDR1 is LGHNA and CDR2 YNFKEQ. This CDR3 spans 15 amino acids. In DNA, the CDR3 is TGTGCCAGCAGCCAAGGGGATTACAGCTCCTACGAGCAGTACTTC. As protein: CASSQGDYSSYEQYF.

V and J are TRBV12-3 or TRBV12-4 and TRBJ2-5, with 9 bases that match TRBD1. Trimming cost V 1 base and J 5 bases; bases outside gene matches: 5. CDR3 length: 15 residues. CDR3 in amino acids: CASSLGDRVLETQYF. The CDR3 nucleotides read TGTGCCAGCAGTTTAGGGGACAGGGTTCTGGAGACCCAGTACTTC.

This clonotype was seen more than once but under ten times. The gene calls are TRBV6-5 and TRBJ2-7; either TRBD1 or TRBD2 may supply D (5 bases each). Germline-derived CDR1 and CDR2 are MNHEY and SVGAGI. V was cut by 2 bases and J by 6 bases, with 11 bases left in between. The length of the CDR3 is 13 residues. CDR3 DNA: TGTGCCAGCAGTTACCTGGGGGACGGCGAGCAGTACTTC. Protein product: CASSYLGDGEQYF.

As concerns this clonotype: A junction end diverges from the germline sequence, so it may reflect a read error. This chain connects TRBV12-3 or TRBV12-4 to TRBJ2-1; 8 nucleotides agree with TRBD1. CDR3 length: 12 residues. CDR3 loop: CASKQGAYEQCF. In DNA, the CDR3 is TGTGCCAGCAAGCAGGGGGCCTACGAGCAGTGCTTC.

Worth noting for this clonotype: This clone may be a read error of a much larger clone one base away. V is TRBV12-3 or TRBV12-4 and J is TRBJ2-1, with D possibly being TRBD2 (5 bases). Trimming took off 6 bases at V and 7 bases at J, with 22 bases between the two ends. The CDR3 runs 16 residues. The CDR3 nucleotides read TGTGCCAGCAGGATTTTCGTCGAGGGCGAGGAGAATGAGCAGTTCTTC. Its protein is CASRIFVEGEENEQFF.

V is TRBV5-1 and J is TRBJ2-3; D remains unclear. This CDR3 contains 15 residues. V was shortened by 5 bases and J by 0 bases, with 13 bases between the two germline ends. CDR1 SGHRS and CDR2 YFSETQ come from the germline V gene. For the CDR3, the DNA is TGCGCCAGCAGTTCCTTTAAGAGGAGCACAGATACGCAGTATTTT. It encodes CASSSFKRSTDTQYF.

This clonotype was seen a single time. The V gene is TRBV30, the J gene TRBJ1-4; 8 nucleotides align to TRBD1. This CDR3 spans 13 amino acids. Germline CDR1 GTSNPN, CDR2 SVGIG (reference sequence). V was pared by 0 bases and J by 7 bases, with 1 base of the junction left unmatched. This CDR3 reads CAWSVQGAEKLFF. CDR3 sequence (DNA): TGTGCCTGGAGTGTCCAGGGGGCTGAAAAACTGTTTTTT. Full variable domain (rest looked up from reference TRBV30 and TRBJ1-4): SQTIHQWPATLVQPVGSPLSLECTVEGTSNPNLYWYRQAAGRGLQLLFYSVGIGQISSEVPQNLSASRPQDRQFILSSKKLLLSDSGFYLCAWSVQGAEKLFFGSGTQLSVL.

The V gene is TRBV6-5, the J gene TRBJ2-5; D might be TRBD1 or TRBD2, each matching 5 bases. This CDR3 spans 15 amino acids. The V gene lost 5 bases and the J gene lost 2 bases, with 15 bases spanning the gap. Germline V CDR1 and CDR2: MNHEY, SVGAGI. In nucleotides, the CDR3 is TGTGCCAGCAGTCCGCCGGGACGGCCTCAAGAGACCCAGTACTTC. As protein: CASSPPGRPQETQYF.

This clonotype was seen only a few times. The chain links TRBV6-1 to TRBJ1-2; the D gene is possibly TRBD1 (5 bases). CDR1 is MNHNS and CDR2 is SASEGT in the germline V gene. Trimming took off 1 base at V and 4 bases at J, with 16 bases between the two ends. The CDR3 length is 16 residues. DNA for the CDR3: TGTGCCAGCAGTGAAGGTTTGCGGGGGACCCCCTATGGCTACACCTTC. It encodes CASSEGLRGTPYGYTF.

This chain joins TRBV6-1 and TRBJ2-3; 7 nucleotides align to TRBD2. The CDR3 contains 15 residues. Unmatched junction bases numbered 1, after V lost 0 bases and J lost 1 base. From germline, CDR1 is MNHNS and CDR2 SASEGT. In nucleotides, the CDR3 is TGTGCCAGCAGTGAAGCGGGGGGGGGCACAGATACGCAGTATTTT. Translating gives CASSEAGGGTDTQYF.

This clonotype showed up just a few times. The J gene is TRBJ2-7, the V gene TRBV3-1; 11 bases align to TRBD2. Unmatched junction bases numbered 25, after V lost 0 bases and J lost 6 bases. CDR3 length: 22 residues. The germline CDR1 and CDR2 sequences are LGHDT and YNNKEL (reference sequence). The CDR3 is CASSQDRLLIGTLAGGPPEQYF. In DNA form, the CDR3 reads TGTGCCAGCAGCCAAGATAGACTTCTAATCGGCACTCTAGCGGGGGGACCCCCCGAGCAGTACTTC.

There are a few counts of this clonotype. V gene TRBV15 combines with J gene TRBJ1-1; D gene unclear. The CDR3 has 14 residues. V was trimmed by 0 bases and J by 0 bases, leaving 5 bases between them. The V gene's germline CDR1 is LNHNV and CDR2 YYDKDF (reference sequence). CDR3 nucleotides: TGTGCCACCAGCAGAGATCTAATGAACACTGAAGCTTTCTTT. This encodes CATSRDLMNTEAFF.

CDR3 bases: TGTGCCAGCAGTGGTTGGACTAGCGGGGGTAGCACAGATACGCAGTATTTT. As protein: CASSGWTSGGSTDTQYF. The chain recombines TRBV6-1 with TRBJ2-3, with 13 bases aligning to TRBD2. The CDR3 loop spans 17 amino acids. CDR1 and CDR2 (germline): MNHNS, SASEGT. V lost 4 bases to trimming and J lost 0 bases; unmatched junction nucleotides: 4.

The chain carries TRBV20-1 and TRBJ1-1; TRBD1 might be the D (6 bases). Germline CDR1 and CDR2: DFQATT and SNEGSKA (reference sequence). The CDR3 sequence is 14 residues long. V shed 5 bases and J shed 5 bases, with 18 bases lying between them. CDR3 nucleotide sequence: TGCAGTGCTCCAGAGGGGGGCTCGAAGACTGAAGCTTTCTTT. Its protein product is CSAPEGGSKTEAFF.

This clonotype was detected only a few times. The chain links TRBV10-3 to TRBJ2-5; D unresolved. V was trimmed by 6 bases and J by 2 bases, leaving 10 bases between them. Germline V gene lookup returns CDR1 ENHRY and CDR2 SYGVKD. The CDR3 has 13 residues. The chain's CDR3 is CAISWGAQETQYF. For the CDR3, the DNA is TGTGCCATCAGCTGGGGTGCGCAAGAGACCCAGTACTTC.

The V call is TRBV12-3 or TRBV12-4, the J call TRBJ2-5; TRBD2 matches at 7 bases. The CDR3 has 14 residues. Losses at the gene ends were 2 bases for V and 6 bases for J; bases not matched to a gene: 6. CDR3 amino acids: CASSLLGGLQTQYF. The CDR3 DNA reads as TGTGCCAGCAGTTTATTGGGGGGGTTGCAGACCCAGTACTTC.

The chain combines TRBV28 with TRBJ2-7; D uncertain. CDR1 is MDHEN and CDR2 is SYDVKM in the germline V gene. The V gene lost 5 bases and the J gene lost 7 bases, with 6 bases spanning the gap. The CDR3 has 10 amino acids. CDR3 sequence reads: CASSGWEQYF. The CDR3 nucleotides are TGTGCCAGCAGTGGGTGGGAGCAGTACTTC.

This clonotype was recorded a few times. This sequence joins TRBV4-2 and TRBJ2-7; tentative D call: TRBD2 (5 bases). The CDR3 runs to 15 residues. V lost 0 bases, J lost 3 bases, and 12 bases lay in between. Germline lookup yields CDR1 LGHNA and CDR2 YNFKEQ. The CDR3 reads CASSQDEGLGYEQYF. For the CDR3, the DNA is TGTGCCAGCAGCCAAGATGAGGGTCTGGGCTACGAGCAGTACTTC.

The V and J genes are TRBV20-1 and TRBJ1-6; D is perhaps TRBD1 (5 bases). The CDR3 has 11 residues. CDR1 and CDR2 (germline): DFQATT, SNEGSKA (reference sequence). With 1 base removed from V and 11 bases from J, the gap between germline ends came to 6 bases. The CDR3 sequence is CSARGGPPLHF. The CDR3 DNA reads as TGCAGTGCTAGAGGGGGCCCACCCCTCCACTTT.

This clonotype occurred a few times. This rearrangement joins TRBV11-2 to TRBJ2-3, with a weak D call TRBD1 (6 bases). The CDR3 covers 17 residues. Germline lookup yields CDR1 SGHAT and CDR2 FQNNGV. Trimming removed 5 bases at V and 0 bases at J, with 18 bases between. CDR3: CASSLMGAGYSTDTQYF. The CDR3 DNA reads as TGTGCCAGCAGCCTCATGGGGGCAGGGTATAGCACAGATACGCAGTATTTT.

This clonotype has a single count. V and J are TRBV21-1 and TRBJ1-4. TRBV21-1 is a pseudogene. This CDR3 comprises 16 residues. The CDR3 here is CASSKENTSTNEKLFF. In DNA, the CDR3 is TGTGCCAGCAGCAAAGAGAACACCTCAACTAATGAAAAGCTGTTTTTT.

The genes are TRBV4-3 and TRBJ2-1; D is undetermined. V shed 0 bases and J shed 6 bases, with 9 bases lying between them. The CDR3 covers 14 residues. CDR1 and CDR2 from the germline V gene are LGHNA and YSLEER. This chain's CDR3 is CASSQDQEANEQFF. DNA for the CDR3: TGCGCCAGCAGCCAAGATCAAGAAGCCAATGAGCAGTTCTTC.

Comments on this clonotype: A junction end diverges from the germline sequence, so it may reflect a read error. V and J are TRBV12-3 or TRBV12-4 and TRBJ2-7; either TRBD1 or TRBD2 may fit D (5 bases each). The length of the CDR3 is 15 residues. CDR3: CASSPLSRESSEQYF. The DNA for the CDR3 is TGTGCCAGCAGTCCCCTATCCAGGGAGTCCTCCGAGCAGTACTTC.